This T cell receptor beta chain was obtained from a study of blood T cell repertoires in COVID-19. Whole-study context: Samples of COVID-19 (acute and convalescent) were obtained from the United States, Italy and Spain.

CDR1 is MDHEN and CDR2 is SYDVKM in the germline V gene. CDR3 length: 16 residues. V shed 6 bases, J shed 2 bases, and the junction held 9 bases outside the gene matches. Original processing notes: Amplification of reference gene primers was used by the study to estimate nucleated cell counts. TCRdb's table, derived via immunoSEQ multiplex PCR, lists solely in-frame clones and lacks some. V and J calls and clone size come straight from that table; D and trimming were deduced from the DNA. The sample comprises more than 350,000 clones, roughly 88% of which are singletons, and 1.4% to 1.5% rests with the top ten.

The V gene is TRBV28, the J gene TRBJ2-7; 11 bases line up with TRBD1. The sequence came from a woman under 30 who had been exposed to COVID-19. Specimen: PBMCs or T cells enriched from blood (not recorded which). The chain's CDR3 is CASRKTGTGGTYEQYF. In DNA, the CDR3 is TGTGCCAGCAGGAAGACGGGGACAGGGGGAACCTACGAGCAGTACTTC.